This T cell receptor (beta chain) stems from a study of cytomegalovirus exposure and HLA in healthy donors. Study summary: Around 89 million unique TCRs from HLA-typed donors made up an early data release. Overall study results and limits: In a later analysis, several top co-occurrence clusters appeared linked to parvovirus B19, influenza, CMV and Epstein-Barr virus. Fewer N-insertions than the roughly 700-donor mean were reportedly shown by an Asian-associated ancestry cluster in a later analysis.

This clone was counted a single time. Its target is unknown. The CDR3 length is 14 residues. CDR1 is SGHTA, CDR2 FQGNSA, per germline. V was shortened by 4 bases and J by 1 base, with 10 bases between the two germline ends. 13 Jbeta primers and 60 Vbeta primers were used for the PCR. The method was immunoSEQ multiplex PCR; TCRdb's version includes in-frame clones alone and lacks a portion of them. The sample holds about 220,000 clones, 82% seen once. The TCR comes from a woman aged 40 to 50 in good health and CMV-seropositive. Sequenced sample: PBMCs. This chain connects TRBV7-2 to TRBJ1-1; D is unresolved. CDR3 in DNA: TGTGCCAGCAGCTCGATCGGTTCGAACACTGAAGCTTTCTTT. Protein sequence: CASSSIGSNTEAFF.